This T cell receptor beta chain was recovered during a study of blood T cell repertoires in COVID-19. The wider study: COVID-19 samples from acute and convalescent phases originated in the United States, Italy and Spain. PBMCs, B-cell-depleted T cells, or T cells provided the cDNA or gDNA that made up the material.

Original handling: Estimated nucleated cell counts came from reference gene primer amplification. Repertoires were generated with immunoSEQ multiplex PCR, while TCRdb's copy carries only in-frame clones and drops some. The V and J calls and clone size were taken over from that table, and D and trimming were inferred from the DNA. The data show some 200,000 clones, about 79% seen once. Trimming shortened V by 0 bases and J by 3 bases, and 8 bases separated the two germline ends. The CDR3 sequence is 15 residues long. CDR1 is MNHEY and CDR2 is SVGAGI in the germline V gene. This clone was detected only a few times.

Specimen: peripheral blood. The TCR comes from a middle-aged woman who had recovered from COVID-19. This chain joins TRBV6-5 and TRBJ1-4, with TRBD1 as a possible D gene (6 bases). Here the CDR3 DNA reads TGTGCCAGCAGTTACTCTTCAGGGGCTAATGAAAAACTGTTTTTT. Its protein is CASSYSSGANEKLFF.